This T cell receptor (beta chain) stems from a study of blood T cell repertoires in COVID-19. In the authors' methods: How many nucleated cells were present was estimated from reference gene primer amplification. Produced via immunoSEQ multiplex PCR; TCRdb's table is partial and in-frame only. D and trimming come from the DNA, and the V and J calls and clone size come from that table. This sample has tens of thousands of clones, with 87% found just once. In germline, CDR1 is SGHRS, CDR2 YFSETQ. This CDR3 spans 15 amino acids. J was trimmed by 7 bases and V by 7 bases; bases with no gene match: 11. The gene calls are TRBV5-1 and TRBJ2-1; 10 bases match TRBD2. Sequences were obtained from peripheral blood. The sequence derives from a human donor with active COVID-19. The donor label of this sample is uncertain. The CDR3 DNA follows: TGCGCCAGCTGGGCAAGCGGGAGGGCCGAGAATGAGCAGTTCTTC. This encodes CASWASGRAENEQFF.